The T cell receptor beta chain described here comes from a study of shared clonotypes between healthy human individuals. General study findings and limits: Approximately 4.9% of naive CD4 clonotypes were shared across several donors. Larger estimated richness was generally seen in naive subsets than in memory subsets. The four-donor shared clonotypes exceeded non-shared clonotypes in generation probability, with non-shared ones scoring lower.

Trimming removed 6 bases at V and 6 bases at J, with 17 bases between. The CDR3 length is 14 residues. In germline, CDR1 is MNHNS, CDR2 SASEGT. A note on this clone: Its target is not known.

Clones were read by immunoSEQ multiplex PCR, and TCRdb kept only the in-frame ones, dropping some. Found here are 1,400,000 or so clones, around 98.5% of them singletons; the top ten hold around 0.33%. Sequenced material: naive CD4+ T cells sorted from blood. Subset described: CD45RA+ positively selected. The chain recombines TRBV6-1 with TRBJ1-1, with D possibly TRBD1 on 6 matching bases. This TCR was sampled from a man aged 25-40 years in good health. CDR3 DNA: TGTGCCAGCAGGGAACAGGGACCAACGCCTGAAGCTTTCTTT. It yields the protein CASREQGPTPEAFF.